This entry is about one TCR beta chain. This record belongs to a study of blood T cell repertoires in COVID-19. Germline lookup yields CDR1 PRHDT and CDR2 FYEKMQ (reference sequence). V lost 6 bases and J lost 4, with 13 bases in between. This CDR3 region has 15 residues. Produced via immunoSEQ multiplex PCR; TCRdb's table is partial and in-frame only. This sample has approximately 200,000 clones, with 70% to 85% found just once. The V and J genes are TRBV13 and TRBJ1-6; D uncertain. The sequenced material came from PBMCs or T cells enriched from blood (not recorded which). The TCR originated in a man aged 60-69 years who had recovered from COVID-19. CDR3 residues: CASRPNGRYNSPLHF. The CDR3 DNA sequence: TGTGCCAGCAGACCCAACGGTAGATATAATTCACCCCTCCACTTT.